This TCR beta chain came from a study of immune evolution from preneoplasia to lung adenocarcinoma. General study results and limits: Top clone frequencies peaked in normal lung, apparently declining through invasive adenocarcinoma.

Sequencing used immunoSEQ multiplex PCR; TCRdb keeps in-frame clones, though not all of them. The data show more than 3,500 clones, about nine tenths seen once. With regard to this clone: What it binds is unknown.

This CDR3 contains 18 residues. CDR1 and CDR2 (germline): MGHRA, YSYEKL. Trimming pared 0 bases from V and 2 bases from J, leaving 18 bases between. The rearrangement uses TRBV4-1 and TRBJ2-3; D call uncertain. The TCR originated in a donor aged 70 or over with lung adenocarcinoma. The sample consisted of FFPE minimally invasive lung adenocarcinoma tissue. CDR3 sequence reads: CASSQDATRQTNTDTQYF. Here the CDR3 DNA reads TGCGCCAGCAGCCAAGATGCAACCCGGCAGACAAACACAGATACGCAGTATTTT.